This entry lists 21 T cell receptor beta chains sequenced from one sample in a study of blood T cell repertoires in COVID-19 (dated by TCRdb to 2020 to 2022). Receptors were amplified or captured by the immunoSEQ multiplex PCR assay. The table was pulled from immuneACCESS by TCRdb, which kept in-frame rearrangements only. Such tables lose some clones; where checked, under half of the loss comes from unresolved V genes, and the rest has no known cause. For this sample there are some 400,000 clones; approximately 80% appear just once. Jointly, the top ten make up 1.1% of the sample. The sample was peripheral blood. All receptors come from a human donor with acute or convalescent COVID-19. The donor label of this sample is uncertain.

The chain has TRBV19 and TRBJ1-1, with TRBD1 matching 7 bases. There are 17 residues in the CDR3. CDR1 and CDR2 (germline): LNHDA, SQIVND (reference sequence). V shed 1 base, J shed 0 bases, and the junction held 8 bases outside the gene matches. The CDR3, as DNA: TGTGCCAGTAGTATAGTAAAGGGGGCGAGGCTGAACACTGAAGCTTTCTTT. It yields the protein CASSIVKGARLNTEAFF.

As regards this clone: Germline and junction disagree at one end, which may indicate a read error. V and J are TRBV9 and TRBJ2-7, with D possibly matching TRBD2 (8 bases). The CDR3 extends over 15 amino acids. Germline CDR1 reads SGDLS; CDR2 reads YYNGEE. The CDR3 DNA reads TGCGCCAGCAGCGCCGGGGGGGGACAGAACTACGAGCAGTACTTC. This encodes CASSAGGGQNYEQYF.

V gene TRBV28 combines with J gene TRBJ2-3; tentative D call: TRBD1 (5 bases). V was trimmed by 1 base and J by 2 bases, leaving 10 bases between them. Germline CDR1 MDHEN, CDR2 SYDVKM. This CDR3 has 15 residues. CDR3 sequence reads: CASSLSPGNTDTQYF. CDR3 nucleotides: TGTGCCAGCAGTTTATCCCCAGGGAACACAGATACGCAGTATTTT.

V is TRBV25-1 and J is TRBJ2-1; D unresolved. Germline values: CDR1 MGHDK, CDR2 SYGVNS. The ends were cut back, 2 bases at V and 1 base at J, with 6 bases in the middle. The CDR3 length is 14 residues. The CDR3 protein is CASSEAFSYNEQFF. CDR3 nucleotides: TGTGCCAGCAGTGAAGCGTTTTCCTACAATGAGCAGTTCTTC. Using reference TRBV25-1 and TRBJ2-1 for the parts outside the CDR3, the full variable domain is EADIYQTPRYLVIGTGKKITLECSQTMGHDKMYWYQQDPGMELHLIHYSYGVNSTEKGDLSSESTVSRIRTEHFPLTLESARPSHTSQYLCASSEAFSYNEQFFGPGTRLTVL.

The chain recombines TRBV12-3 or TRBV12-4 with TRBJ1-1; D possibly corresponds to TRBD1 (6 bases). V was clipped by 6 bases and J by 7 bases, with 12 bases between them. This CDR3 region has 12 residues. CDR3 sequence reads: CASRGGAYEAFF. Written as DNA, the CDR3 is TGTGCCAGCAGGGGGGGGGCTTATGAAGCTTTCTTT.

V gene TRBV29-1 combines with J gene TRBJ1-1; possibly TRBD1 for D (6 bases). Per the germline V gene, CDR1 is SQVTM and CDR2 is ANQGSEA. This CDR3 has 12 amino acids. V shed 6 bases and J shed 3 bases, with 11 bases lying between them. The CDR3 region has the DNA TGCAGCGTGATGACAGGTTACACTGAAGCTTTCTTT. Translated: CSVMTGYTEAFF.

The chain carries TRBV3-1 (or the pseudogene TRBV3-2) and TRBJ1-1; D is uncertain. Germline CDR1 and CDR2: LGHDT and YNNKEL (reference sequence). The CDR3 totals 13 residues. Trimming cost V 1 base and J 10 bases, with 13 bases left between them. CDR3 nucleotides: TGTGCCAGCAGCCAAGCTTATAGAGGATCAGCTTTCTTT. Protein sequence: CASSQAYRGSAFF.

This rearrangement joins TRBV3-1 (or the pseudogene TRBV3-2) to TRBJ1-5; 7 bases agree with TRBD1. The germline V gene encodes CDR1 LGHDT and CDR2 YNNKEL (reference sequence). CDR3 length: 15 residues. The junction had 4 bases not matched to a gene; V was cut back by 1 base and J by 4 bases. The CDR3 loop is CASSQGYRGNQPQHF. CDR3 coding DNA: TGTGCCAGCAGCCAAGGCTACAGGGGAAATCAGCCCCAGCATTTT.

The J gene is TRBJ2-7, the V gene TRBV12-3 or TRBV12-4, with D uncertain. The CDR3 is 12 amino acids. V was shortened by 5 bases and J by 4 bases, with 9 bases between the two germline ends. CDR3 loop: CASSNTKYEQYF. The CDR3 DNA is TGTGCCAGCAGTAATACAAAGTACGAGCAGTACTTC.

This clone was counted a single time. The chain couples TRBV27 to TRBJ2-1, with TRBD1 matching 9 bases. This CDR3 contains 16 residues. From germline, CDR1 is MNHEY and CDR2 SMNVEV (reference sequence). V lost 5 bases and J lost 4; bases outside the gene matches: 9. The CDR3 nucleotides are TGTGCCAGCAGTCGGCCCGGGACAGGGAGATACAATGAGCAGTTCTTC. It encodes CASSRPGTGRYNEQFF.

This rearrangement joins TRBV30 to TRBJ1-4; 7 bases match TRBD1. The CDR3 covers 18 residues. CDR1 and CDR2 (germline): GTSNPN, SVGIG (reference sequence). Trimming removed 4 bases from V and 0 bases from J; junction bases left unmatched: 14. The CDR3 reads CAWTPPGQPSTTNEKLFF. As DNA, the CDR3 is TGTGCCTGGACTCCCCCGGGACAGCCTTCTACAACTAATGAAAAACTGTTTTTT. The full variable domain, in which reference TRBV30 and TRBJ1-4 provide the parts outside the CDR3, is SQTIHQWPATLVQPVGSPLSLECTVEGTSNPNLYWYRQAAGRGLQLLFYSVGIGQISSEVPQNLSASRPQDRQFILSSKKLLLSDSGFYLCAWTPPGQPSTTNEKLFFGSGTQLSVL.

The V call is TRBV7-9, the J call TRBJ1-4; D is possibly TRBD1 (5 bases). Trimming left V 8 bases short and J 1 base short, with 14 bases between. In germline, CDR1 is SEHNR, CDR2 FQNEAQ (reference sequence). This CDR3 has 15 residues. The CDR3 region is CASSGGVGTNEKLFF. As DNA, the CDR3 is TGTGCCAGCTCGGGAGGGGTTGGAACTAATGAAAAACTGTTTTTT.

The genes are TRBV14 and TRBJ2-2; 10 positions agree with TRBD1. This CDR3 has 17 residues. Germline CDR1 reads SGHDN; CDR2 reads FVKESK. With V trimmed by 4 bases and J by 3 bases, 8 bases remained unmatched. The CDR3 coding sequence is TGTGCCAGCAGCCCATATCGAGGGACAGGGGACACCGGGGAGCTGTTTTTT. Protein sequence: CASSPYRGTGDTGELFF.

This sequence joins TRBV2 and TRBJ1-5; no clear D. This CDR3 has 13 residues. The V end lost 7 bases, the J end lost 0 bases, and 7 bases lay between the germline ends. The germline V gene encodes CDR1 SNHLY and CDR2 FYNNEI. The CDR3 spells CASNLYSNQPQHF. DNA for the CDR3: TGTGCCAGCAACTTGTATAGCAATCAGCCCCAGCATTTT.

This clone showed up just a few times. The chain employs TRBV12-3 or TRBV12-4 and TRBJ1-1; the D is unclear. V was cut by 1 base and J by 7 bases, with 7 bases left in between. The CDR3 is made up of 12 amino acids. For the CDR3, the DNA is TGTGCCAGCAGTTTAGGGAGTCTTGAAGCTTTCTTT. It encodes CASSLGSLEAFF.

This chain links TRBV6-1 with TRBJ1-1; D remains unclear. This CDR3 region has 14 residues. Germline assignment: CDR1 MNHNS and CDR2 SASEGT. V was pared by 1 base and J by 7 bases, with 13 bases between. The CDR3, as DNA: TGTGCCAGCAGTGAAGATGGAGTCCTGGGTGAAGCTTTCTTT. Translated, it gives CASSEDGVLGEAFF.

This chain links TRBV9 with TRBJ1-1, with D tentatively TRBD1 (5 bases). This CDR3 has 14 amino acids. Trimming left V 5 bases short and J 5 bases short, with 16 bases between. Germline CDR1 reads SGDLS; CDR2 reads YYNGEE. The CDR3 region is CASRLGGEGTEAFF. The DNA for the CDR3 is TGTGCCAGCAGACTCGGAGGGGAGGGGACTGAAGCTTTCTTT.

This chain uses TRBV9 with TRBJ2-7; 13 bases map to TRBD2. This CDR3 contains 15 residues. The germline V gene encodes CDR1 SGDLS and CDR2 YYNGEE. V gave up 0 bases and J gave up 6 bases; unmatched junction bases: 3. The chain's CDR3 is CASSVGRLAGGEQYF. The CDR3 DNA reads as TGTGCCAGCAGCGTAGGGAGACTAGCGGGAGGCGAGCAGTACTTC. Looking up the rest from reference TRBV9 and TRBJ2-7 gives the full variable domain: DSGVTQTPKHLITATGQRVTLRCSPRSGDLSVYWYQQSLDQGLQFLIQYYNGEERAKGNILERFSAQQFPDLHSELNLSSLELGDSALYFCASSVGRLAGGEQYFGPGTRLTVT.

The chain combines TRBV19 with TRBJ1-1; unclear D gene. The V gene's germline CDR1 is LNHDA and CDR2 SQIVND (reference sequence). Trimming left V 5 bases short and J 1 base short, with 11 bases between. The CDR3 runs 14 residues. The CDR3 loop is CASSAWSGNTEAFF. For the CDR3, the DNA is TGTGCCAGTAGTGCGTGGTCAGGGAACACTGAAGCTTTCTTT.

This clone occurred a few times. The chain links TRBV19 to TRBJ1-5, with no clear D. This CDR3 contains 13 residues. Germline CDR1 and CDR2: LNHDA and SQIVND (reference sequence). With 4 bases removed from V and 4 bases from J, the gap between germline ends came to 8 bases. The chain's CDR3 is CASSTGWNQPQHF. The CDR3 nucleotides read TGTGCCAGTAGTACGGGGTGGAATCAGCCCCAGCATTTT. Using reference TRBV19 and TRBJ1-5 for the parts outside the CDR3, the full variable domain is DGGITQSPKYLFRKEGQNVTLSCEQNLNHDAMYWYRQDPGQGLRLIYYSQIVNDFQKGDIAEGYSVSREKKESFPLTVTSAQKNPTAFYLCASSTGWNQPQHFGDGTRLSIL.

The chain combines TRBV7-2 with TRBJ1-2; D remains ambiguous. CDR1 and CDR2 from the germline V gene are SGHTA and FQGNSA. The V and J ends lost 4 bases and 6 bases respectively, with 18 bases between them. The CDR3 is 15 residues long. This CDR3 is CASSSQRTGGNGYTF. In nucleotides, the CDR3 is TGTGCCAGCAGCTCCCAGAGGACCGGAGGGAATGGCTACACCTTC.